This entry lists 13 T cell receptor beta chains sequenced from one sample in a study of blood T cell repertoires in COVID-19. Repertoires were generated with immunoSEQ multiplex PCR, while TCRdb's copy carries only in-frame clones and drops some. Of fewer than 450,000 clones detected, about nine tenths appear once; the ten largest clones hold about 0.57%. The sequencing sample was made of PBMCs or T cells enriched from blood (not recorded which). The receptors were gathered from a man aged 18-30 years who had recovered from COVID-19.

The chain carries TRBV14 and TRBJ1-2; 7 nucleotides line up with TRBD1. The CDR3 is made up of 15 amino acids. Germline V gene sequence: CDR1 SGHDN, CDR2 FVKESK. Trimming at V came to 4 bases and at J to 4 bases, leaving 9 bases not matched to a gene. This CDR3 is CASSPLGTEVYGYTF. CDR3 bases: TGTGCCAGCAGCCCACTTGGGACAGAAGTCTATGGCTACACCTTC.

This clone was recorded once. The rearrangement joins TRBV3-1 (or the pseudogene TRBV3-2) to TRBJ1-4, with 8 bases aligning to TRBD1. Germline trimming cut 4 bases from V and 5 bases from J; bases unmatched to any gene: 3. CDR3 size: 14 residues. Germline assignment: CDR1 LGHDT and CDR2 YNNKEL (reference sequence). The CDR3 sequence is CASSLRTGNEKLFF. CDR3 bases: TGTGCCAGCAGCCTTCGGACAGGGAATGAAAAACTGTTTTTT.

This clone appeared many times. V gene TRBV2 combines with J gene TRBJ1-3; D ambiguous. Germline CDR1 and CDR2: SNHLY and FYNNEI. Trimming removed 1 base at V and 2 bases at J, with 9 bases between. The CDR3 consists of 15 residues. CDR3 sequence reads: CASSEGRPTGNTIYF. CDR3 DNA sequence: TGTGCCAGCAGTGAAGGGCGGCCTACTGGAAACACCATATATTTT.

This clone was seen only once. This chain joins TRBV13 and TRBJ2-7; no firm D call. Deletions cut 1 base from V and 4 bases from J, with 8 bases between. Germline values: CDR1 PRHDT, CDR2 FYEKMQ (reference sequence). This CDR3 has 13 residues. The CDR3 region has the DNA TGTGCCAGCAGCTTAGCAGGTCGTTACGAGCAGTACTTC. It yields the protein CASSLAGRYEQYF.

The V call is TRBV29-1, the J call TRBJ1-1; 7 bases fit TRBD1. The germline V gene encodes CDR1 SQVTM and CDR2 ANQGSEA. The CDR3 sequence is 15 residues long. After removal of 6 bases from V and 4 bases from J, the junction contained 14 bases not matched to a gene. The CDR3 sequence is CSVLISGTAFTEAFF. CDR3 in DNA: TGCAGCGTCCTAATTTCCGGGACAGCTTTCACTGAAGCTTTCTTT.

The chain joins TRBV10-1 to TRBJ2-2; D might be TRBD1 (6 bases). Germline-derived CDR1 and CDR2 are WNHNN and SYGVQD (reference sequence). Trimming stripped 2 bases from V and 2 bases from J, with 21 bases between. The CDR3 contains 19 residues. The CDR3 is CASSEGAGARERNTGELFF. The CDR3 coding sequence is TGCGCCAGCAGTGAGGGGGCAGGGGCGAGGGAAAGAAACACCGGGGAGCTGTTTTTT.

This clone showed up just once. This rearrangement joins TRBV25-1 to TRBJ2-1; 8 bases match TRBD1. The CDR3 length is 16 residues. V lost 3 bases and J lost 2; bases outside the gene matches: 6. The V gene's germline CDR1 is MGHDK and CDR2 SYGVNS. This chain's CDR3 is CASSDRTGYPYNEQFF. CDR3 DNA: TGTGCCAGCAGTGACCGGACAGGGTACCCCTACAATGAGCAGTTCTTC.

The chain has TRBV10-2 and TRBJ1-1, with 8 nucleotides matching TRBD1. Germline-derived CDR1 and CDR2 are WSHSY and SAAADI. J gave up 4 bases and V 7 bases, and 5 bases lay outside the gene matches. The CDR3 has 13 amino acids. CDR3 sequence reads: CASTDDRGTEAFF. CDR3 in DNA: TGCGCCAGCACCGACGACAGGGGCACTGAAGCTTTCTTT.

CDR3 coding DNA: TGTGCCAGCAGCCCTGAACGGGAAAAACTGTTTTTT. Protein: CASSPEREKLFF. This chain uses TRBV3-1 (or the pseudogene TRBV3-2) with TRBJ1-4; D remains unclear. With 4 bases removed from V and 8 bases from J, the gap between germline ends came to 8 bases. Germline lookup yields CDR1 LGHDT and CDR2 YNNKEL (reference sequence). The length of the CDR3 is 12 residues.

V and J are TRBV3-1 (or the pseudogene TRBV3-2) and TRBJ1-2; D unclear. CDR1 is LGHDT and CDR2 is YNNKEL in the germline V gene (reference sequence). This CDR3 is built from 14 residues. V lost 4 bases to trimming and J lost 4 bases, with 13 bases between them. CDR3 sequence (DNA): TGTGCCAGCAGCCCGGGAGGGCCTCTCTATGGCTACACCTTC. Translated, it gives CASSPGGPLYGYTF.

The rearrangement uses TRBV28 and TRBJ2-2, with a weak D call TRBD1 (5 bases). Germline CDR1 MDHEN, CDR2 SYDVKM. The length of the CDR3 is 12 residues. Trimming removed 7 bases at V and 7 bases at J, with 10 bases between. DNA for the CDR3: TGTGCCAGCACCCAGGGTTTCGGGGAGCTGTTTTTT. Translated: CASTQGFGELFF.

J is TRBJ1-3 and V is TRBV9; no clear D. The CDR3 totals 16 residues. The germline CDR1 and CDR2 sequences are SGDLS and YYNGEE. V gave up 0 bases and J gave up 6 bases, with 16 bases separating them. In DNA form, the CDR3 reads TGTGCCAGCAGCGTAGGATCAGGCATACTGGAAAACACCATATATTTT. Its protein is CASSVGSGILENTIYF.

The chain combines TRBV27 with TRBJ2-7, with TRBD2 identical over 11 bases. The V gene end was trimmed by 3 bases and the J gene end by 2 bases; junction bases not matched to a gene: 6. The CDR3 totals 16 residues. Germline assignment: CDR1 MNHEY and CDR2 SMNVEV (reference sequence). CDR3 loop: CASSLHGTSGTYEQYF. DNA of the CDR3: TGTGCCAGCAGTTTGCACGGGACTAGCGGAACCTACGAGCAGTACTTC.